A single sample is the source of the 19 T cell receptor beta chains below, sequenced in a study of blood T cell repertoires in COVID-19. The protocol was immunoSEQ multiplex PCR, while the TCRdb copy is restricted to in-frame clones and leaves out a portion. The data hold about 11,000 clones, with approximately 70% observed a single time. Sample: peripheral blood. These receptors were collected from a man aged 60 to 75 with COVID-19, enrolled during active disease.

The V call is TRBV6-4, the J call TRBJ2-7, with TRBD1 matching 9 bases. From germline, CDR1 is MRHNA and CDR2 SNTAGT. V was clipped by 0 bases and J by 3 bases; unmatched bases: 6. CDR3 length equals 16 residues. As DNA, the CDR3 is TGTGCCAGCAGTGACTCGAAGGGACAGGGAGACTACGAGCAGTACGTC. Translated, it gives CASSDSKGQGDYEQYV.

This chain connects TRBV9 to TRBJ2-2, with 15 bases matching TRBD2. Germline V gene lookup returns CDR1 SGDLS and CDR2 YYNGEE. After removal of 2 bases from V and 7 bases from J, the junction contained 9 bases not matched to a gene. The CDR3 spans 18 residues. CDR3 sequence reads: CASSVSGLAGGPSGELFF. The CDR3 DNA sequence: TGTGCCAGCAGCGTCTCCGGACTAGCGGGGGGGCCCAGCGGGGAGCTGTTTTTT.

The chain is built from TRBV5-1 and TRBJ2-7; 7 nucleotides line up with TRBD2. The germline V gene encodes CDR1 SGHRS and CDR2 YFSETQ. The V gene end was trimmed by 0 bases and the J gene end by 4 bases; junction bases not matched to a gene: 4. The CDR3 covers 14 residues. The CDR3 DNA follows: TGCGCCAGCAGCTTGGCCGGCGGGGGATACGAGCAGTACTTC. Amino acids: CASSLAGGGYEQYF.

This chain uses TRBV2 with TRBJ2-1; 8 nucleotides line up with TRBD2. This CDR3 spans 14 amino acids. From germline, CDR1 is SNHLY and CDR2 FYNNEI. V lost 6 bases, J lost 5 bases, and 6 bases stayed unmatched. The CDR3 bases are TGTGCCAGCAGCTACAAGCGGGAGAACAATGAGCAGTTCTTC. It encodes CASSYKRENNEQFF.

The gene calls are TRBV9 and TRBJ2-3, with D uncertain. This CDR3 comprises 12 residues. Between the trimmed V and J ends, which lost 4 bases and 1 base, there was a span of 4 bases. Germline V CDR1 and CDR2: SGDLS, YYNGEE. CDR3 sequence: CASSTRTDTQYF. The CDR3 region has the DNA TGTGCCAGCAGCACACGCACAGATACGCAGTATTTT.

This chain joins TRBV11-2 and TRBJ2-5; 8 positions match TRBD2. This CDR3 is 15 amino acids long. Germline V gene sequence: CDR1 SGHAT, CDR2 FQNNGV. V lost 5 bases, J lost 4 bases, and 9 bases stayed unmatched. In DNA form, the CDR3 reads TGTGCCAGCAGCCCCCGGGGGGCGGGAGGAGAGACCCAGTACTTC. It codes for CASSPRGAGGETQYF.

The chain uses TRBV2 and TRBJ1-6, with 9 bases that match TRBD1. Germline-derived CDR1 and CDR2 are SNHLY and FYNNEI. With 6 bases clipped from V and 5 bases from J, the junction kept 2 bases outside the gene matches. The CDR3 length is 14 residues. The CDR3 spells CASRRTGDNSPLHF. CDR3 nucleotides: TGTGCCAGCAGACGGACAGGGGATAATTCACCCCTCCACTTT.

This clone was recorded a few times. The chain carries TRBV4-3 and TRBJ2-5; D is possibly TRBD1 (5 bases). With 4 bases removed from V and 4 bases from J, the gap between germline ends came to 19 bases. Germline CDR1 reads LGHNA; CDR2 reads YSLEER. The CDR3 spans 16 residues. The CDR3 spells CASSRYTGQGRETQYF. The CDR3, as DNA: TGCGCCAGCAGCCGCTACACCGGGCAGGGAAGAGAGACCCAGTACTTC.

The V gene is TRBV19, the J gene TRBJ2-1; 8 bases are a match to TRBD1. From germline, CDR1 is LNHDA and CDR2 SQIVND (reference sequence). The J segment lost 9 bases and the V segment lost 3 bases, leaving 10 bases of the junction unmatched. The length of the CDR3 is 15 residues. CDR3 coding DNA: TGTGCCAGTAGTATCTTTGGGCAGGGGGCGGTTGAGCAGTTCTTC. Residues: CASSIFGQGAVEQFF.

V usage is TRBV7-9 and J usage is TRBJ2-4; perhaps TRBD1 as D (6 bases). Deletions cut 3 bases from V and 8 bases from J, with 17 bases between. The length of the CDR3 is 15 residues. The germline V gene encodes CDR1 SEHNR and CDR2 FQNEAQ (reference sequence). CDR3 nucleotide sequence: TGTGCCAGCAGCTTGGGACACCCGGGAATAGACATTCAGTACTTC. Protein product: CASSLGHPGIDIQYF.

CDR3 in DNA: TGTGCCAGCAGCTTAGGAGTGTCGGACAGGGGAAACGGCTACACCTTC. This translates into CASSLGVSDRGNGYTF. The genes are TRBV7-9 and TRBJ1-2; TRBD1 matches 9 bases. There are 16 residues in the CDR3. Germline CDR1 is SEHNR and CDR2 is FQNEAQ (reference sequence). With V trimmed by 1 base and J by 8 bases, 11 bases remained unmatched.

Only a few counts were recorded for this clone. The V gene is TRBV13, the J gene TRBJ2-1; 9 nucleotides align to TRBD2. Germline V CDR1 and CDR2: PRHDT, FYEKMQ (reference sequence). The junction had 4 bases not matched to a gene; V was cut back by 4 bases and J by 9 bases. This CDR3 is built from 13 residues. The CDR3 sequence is CASSWTSDREQFF. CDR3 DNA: TGTGCCAGCAGCTGGACTAGCGATCGTGAGCAGTTCTTC.

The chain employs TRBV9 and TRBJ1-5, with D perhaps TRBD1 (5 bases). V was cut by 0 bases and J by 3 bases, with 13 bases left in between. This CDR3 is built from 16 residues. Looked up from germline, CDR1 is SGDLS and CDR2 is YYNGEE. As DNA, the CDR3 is TGTGCCAGCAGCGTAGGAAGGGGTGGGGACAATCAGCCCCAGCATTTT. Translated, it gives CASSVGRGGDNQPQHF.

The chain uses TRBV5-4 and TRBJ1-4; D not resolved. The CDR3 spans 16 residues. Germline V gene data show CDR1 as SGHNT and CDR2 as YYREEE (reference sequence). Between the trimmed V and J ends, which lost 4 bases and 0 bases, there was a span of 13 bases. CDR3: CASSPEPRTTNEKLFF. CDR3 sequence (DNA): TGTGCCAGCAGCCCGGAGCCCAGAACAACTAATGAAAAACTGTTTTTT.

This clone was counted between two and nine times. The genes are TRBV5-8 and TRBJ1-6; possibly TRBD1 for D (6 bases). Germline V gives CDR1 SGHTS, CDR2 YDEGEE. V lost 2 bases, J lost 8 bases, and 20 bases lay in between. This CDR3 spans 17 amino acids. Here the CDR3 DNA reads TGTGCCAGCAGCTTAGCTCGGTGGGGGGGCGAAGATTCACCCCTCCACTTT. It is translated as CASSLARWGGEDSPLHF.

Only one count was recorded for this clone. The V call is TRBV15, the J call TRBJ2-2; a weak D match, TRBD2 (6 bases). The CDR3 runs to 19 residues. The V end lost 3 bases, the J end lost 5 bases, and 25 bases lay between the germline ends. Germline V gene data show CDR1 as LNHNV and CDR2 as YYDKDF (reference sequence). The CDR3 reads CATSRPPRLLAERTGELFF. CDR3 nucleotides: TGTGCCACCAGCAGGCCCCCCCGATTATTAGCGGAACGAACCGGGGAGCTGTTTTTT.

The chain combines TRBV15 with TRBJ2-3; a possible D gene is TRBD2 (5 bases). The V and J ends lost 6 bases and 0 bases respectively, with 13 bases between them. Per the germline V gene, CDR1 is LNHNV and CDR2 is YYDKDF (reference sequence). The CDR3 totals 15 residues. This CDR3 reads CATRHPGSSTDTQYF. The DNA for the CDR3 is TGTGCCACCAGACACCCGGGGTCTAGCACAGATACGCAGTATTTT.

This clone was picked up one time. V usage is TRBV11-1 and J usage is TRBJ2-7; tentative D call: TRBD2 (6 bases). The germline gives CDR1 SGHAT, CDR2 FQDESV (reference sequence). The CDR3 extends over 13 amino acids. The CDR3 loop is CASSRDSNYGQYV. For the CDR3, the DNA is TGTGCCAGCAGCCGGGACTCGAACTACGGGCAGTACGTC.

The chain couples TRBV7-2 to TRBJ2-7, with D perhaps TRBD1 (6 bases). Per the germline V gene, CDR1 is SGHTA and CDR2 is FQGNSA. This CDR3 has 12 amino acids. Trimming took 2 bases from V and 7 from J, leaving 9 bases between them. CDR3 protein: CASSLQGWEQYF. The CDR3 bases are TGTGCCAGCAGCTTACAGGGGTGGGAGCAGTACTTC.